Shown below are 10 T cell receptor beta chains from a single sample sequenced in a study of monozygotic twins with inflammatory bowel disease. TCRdb reanalyzed the 5' RACE reads, giving one entry per CDR3 protein sequence and no DNA. In all, the sample yields about 210,000 distinct CDR3 sequences. Sample: blood. These receptors were collected from a human donor with ulcerative colitis or Crohn's disease, or a healthy co-twin of an affected twin (not recorded which).

V and J are TRBV4-2 and TRBJ2-2. The germline V gene has CDR1 LGHNA and CDR2 YNFKEQ. This CDR3 is built from 13 residues. This CDR3 is CASAVPNTGELFF.

V and J are TRBV5-1 and TRBJ2-3; without DNA, the TCRdb call of TRBD1 cannot be checked. This CDR3 spans 18 amino acids. The germline CDR1 and CDR2 sequences are SGHRS and YFSETQ. The CDR3 protein is CASSRSTPGRSNTDTQYF.

The gene calls are TRBV7-2 and TRBJ1-5. The V gene's germline CDR1 is SGHTA and CDR2 FQGNSA. CDR3 length equals 17 residues. The chain's CDR3 is CASSLAPLVGVHQPQHF.

The gene calls are TRBV12-5 and TRBJ2-1; checking the TCRdb D call of TRBD1 is not possible without DNA. CDR1 LGHNT and CDR2 FRNRAP come from the germline V gene. The CDR3 loop spans 16 amino acids. The CDR3 loop is CASGLPQGSSYNDQFF.

The chain uses TRBV20-1 and TRBJ2-2; TCRdb picks TRBD1, but there is no DNA to check that call. The CDR3 has 14 residues. CDR1 is DFQATT and CDR2 is SNEGSKA in the germline V gene (reference sequence). CDR3 protein: CSALTGGSTGELFF.

The gene calls are TRBV4-3 and TRBJ1-1; checking the TCRdb D call of TRBD1 is not possible without DNA. The CDR3 covers 18 residues. Germline V gene data show CDR1 as LGHNA and CDR2 as YSLEER. CDR3: CASSQDISGQGRNTEAFF.

The J gene is TRBJ2-3, the V gene TRBV5-1; the D gene TCRdb calls, TRBD2, cannot be checked with no DNA. Germline CDR1 and CDR2: SGHRS and YFSETQ. This CDR3 is 16 amino acids long. This CDR3 is CASSLLAGGRTDTQYF.

The rearrangement uses TRBV25-1 and TRBJ1-6; without DNA, the TCRdb call of TRBD1 cannot be checked. CDR1 MGHDK and CDR2 SYGVNS come from the germline V gene. The CDR3 has 14 amino acids. Here the CDR3 reads CASSGGGLSSPLHF.

The CDR3: CASSITQGNYNEQFF. The chain couples TRBV19 to TRBJ2-1; TCRdb names TRBD1, which stays unverified in the absence of DNA. The CDR3 covers 15 residues. Looked up from germline, CDR1 is LNHDA and CDR2 is SQIVND (reference sequence).

V gene TRBV20-1 combines with J gene TRBJ1-2; the D gene TCRdb calls, TRBD1, cannot be checked with no DNA. Germline CDR1 is DFQATT and CDR2 is SNEGSKA (reference sequence). This CDR3 has 14 residues. CDR3 sequence: CSARDYRGGDGYTF.